The 21 T cell receptor beta chains given below trace back to one sample, sequenced in a study of T cell repertoires in cytomegalovirus infection. TCRdb reprocessed the reads via MiXCR and lists one record per CDR3 protein. The sample shows about 920,000 distinct CDR3 sequences, roughly 31% of them seen only once. Their recognized antigens are unknown. The sample consisted of cultured CD8+ T cells from PBMCs, taken from culture after CMV antigen stimulation. All receptors come from a human donor in good health (CMV status not recorded). Some clones in this sample may be carry-over from other donors' samples.

The chain combines TRBV3-1 with TRBJ2-1, with 8 positions matching TRBD2. V was clipped by 0 bases and J by 4 bases; unmatched bases: 11. CDR1 is LGHDT, CDR2 YNNKEL, per germline (reference sequence). This CDR3 has 18 amino acids. Here the CDR3 DNA reads TGTGCCAGCAGCCAAGATCAAAGCGGGGGCTCGGGGTACAATGAGCAGTTCTTC. Its translation: CASSQDQSGGSGYNEQFF.

The chain has TRBV27 and TRBJ2-4; no firm D call. Germline CDR1 and CDR2: MNHEY and SMNVEV (reference sequence). CDR3 length equals 11 residues. V lost 4 bases and J 4 bases, leaving 2 bases between the germline ends. The CDR3 sequence: CASSSKNIQYF. The CDR3 DNA sequence: TGTGCCAGCAGTTCTAAAAACATTCAGTACTTC.

This chain connects TRBV7-9 to TRBJ2-7; D is possibly TRBD2 (6 bases). Trimming removed 4 bases at V and 6 bases at J, with 22 bases between. The germline CDR1 and CDR2 sequences are SEHNR and FQNEAQ (reference sequence). This CDR3 is 16 amino acids long. The DNA of the CDR3 is TGTGCCAGCAGCTCCGTACGATGGACGGGAGAGCCCGAGCAGTACTTC. Its translation: CASSSVRWTGEPEQYF.

This chain links TRBV18 with TRBJ1-6, with D unclear. V gave up 3 bases and J gave up 8 bases, with 17 bases separating them. The germline V gene has CDR1 KGHSH and CDR2 LQKENI. The length of the CDR3 is 16 residues. CDR3 DNA: TGTGCCAGCTCACCGCGTCTCTACAGCGATGATTCACCCCTCCACTTT. Residues: CASSPRLYSDDSPLHF.

This chain connects TRBV12-3 or TRBV12-4 to TRBJ2-7; 11 nucleotides agree with TRBD2. The V gene end was trimmed by 6 bases and the J gene end by 7 bases; junction bases not matched to a gene: 2. This CDR3 is built from 12 residues. CDR3 DNA: TGTGCCAGCAGGGGACTAGCGGAGGAGCAGTACTTC. Amino acids: CASRGLAEEQYF.

The chain joins TRBV27 to TRBJ1-5; D not resolved. Trimming took 8 bases from V and 4 from J, leaving 12 bases between them. CDR3 length: 13 amino acids. Germline CDR1 reads MNHEY; CDR2 reads SMNVEV (reference sequence). The chain's CDR3 is CASADGKNQPQHF. DNA of the CDR3: TGTGCCAGCGCTGACGGAAAGAATCAGCCCCAGCATTTT.

This clonotype was counted at least ten times. One junction end disagrees with the germline gene, perhaps due to a read error. The V and J genes are TRBV7-2 and TRBJ2-5, with 13 bases identical to TRBD2. Germline V gives CDR1 SGHTA, CDR2 FQGNSA. The CDR3 length is 16 residues. CDR3 loop: CASSEGLAGSREAQYF. CDR3 nucleotides: TGTGCCAGCAGCGAGGGACTAGCGGGGTCAAGAGAGGCCCAGTACTTC.

The rearrangement joins TRBV4-1 to TRBJ2-7; weak D call: TRBD1 (6 bases). CDR3 size: 18 residues. V lost 0 bases and J lost 0, with 18 bases in between. Germline V CDR1 and CDR2: MGHRA, YSYEKL. CDR3 region: CASSQDPQGPSSSYEQYV. CDR3 nucleotide sequence: TGCGCCAGCAGCCAAGATCCCCAGGGGCCAAGTAGCTCCTACGAGCAGTACGTC.

This clonotype was seen more than once but under ten times. This sequence joins TRBV5-8 and TRBJ2-7; the match to TRBD1 covers 10 bases. The germline CDR1 and CDR2 sequences are SGHTS and YDEGEE. Losses at the gene ends were 10 bases for V and 3 bases for J; bases not matched to a gene: 4. CDR3 length equals 12 residues. The chain's CDR3 is CAGRDRGYEQYF. The CDR3 DNA is TGTGCCGGCCGGGACAGGGGCTACGAGCAGTACTTC. Full variable domain (rest looked up from reference TRBV5-8 and TRBJ2-7): EAGVTQSPTHLIKTRGQQATLRCSPISGHTSVYWYQQALGLGLQFLLWYDEGEERNRGNFPPRFSGRQFPNYSSELNVNALELEDSALYLCAGRDRGYEQYFGPGTRLTVT.

This clonotype occurred a few times. The genes are TRBV29-1 and TRBJ2-5, with 8 bases that match TRBD1. This CDR3 contains 15 residues. With 7 bases clipped from V and 1 base from J, the junction kept 11 bases outside the gene matches. CDR1 and CDR2 from the germline V gene are SQVTM and ANQGSEA. CDR3 loop: CSGTPTGVLQETQYF. The CDR3 DNA is TGCAGCGGCACACCGACAGGGGTTCTCCAAGAGACCCAGTACTTC.

The chain recombines TRBV6-2 or TRBV6-3 with TRBJ2-2, with D uncertain. Germline-derived CDR1 and CDR2 are MNHEY and SVGEGT. The V end was cut by 2 bases, the J end by 4 bases, with 11 bases between. The CDR3 is 15 amino acids. The CDR3 DNA reads as TGTGCCAGCAGTTACCAGTTGTCCGGCACCGGGGAGCTGTTTTTT. Protein sequence: CASSYQLSGTGELFF.

This clonotype was observed a few times. CDR3 loop: CAISEDREGIGELFF. Written as DNA, the CDR3 is TGTGCCATCAGCGAGGACAGGGAAGGTATCGGGGAGCTGTTTTTT. The J gene is TRBJ2-2, the V gene TRBV10-3; 8 bases match TRBD1. The CDR3 extends over 15 amino acids. The germline gives CDR1 ENHRY, CDR2 SYGVKD. The ends lost 6 bases at V and 7 bases at J; junction bases unmatched: 10.

In its sample, this clonotype was seen a few times. The chain links TRBV18 to TRBJ1-1; D is undetermined. V was shortened by 0 bases and J by 7 bases, with 9 bases between the two germline ends. The CDR3 is 13 amino acids. CDR1 and CDR2 (germline): KGHSH, LQKENI. In nucleotides, the CDR3 is TGTGCCAGCTCACCACCTAGTAAATTTGAAGCTTTCTTT. Protein: CASSPPSKFEAFF.

The chain joins TRBV6-5 to TRBJ2-1; TRBD2 aligns across 7 bases. Germline V gene data show CDR1 as MNHEY and CDR2 as SVGAGI. The length of the CDR3 is 16 residues. After removal of 0 bases from V and 4 bases from J, the junction contained 6 bases not matched to a gene. This CDR3 reads CASSYSPGGPYNEQFF. DNA for the CDR3: TGTGCCAGCAGTTACTCCCCGGGGGGACCATACAATGAGCAGTTCTTC.

The table lists this clonotype with a count of one. CDR3 sequence reads: CATTLRASGTDTQYF. In nucleotides, the CDR3 is TGTGCCACCACCCTCAGGGCTTCGGGCACAGATACGCAGTATTTT. The chain joins TRBV24-1 to TRBJ2-3, with D possibly matching TRBD1 (5 bases). Germline loops: CDR1 KGHDR, CDR2 SFDVKD. The CDR3 is 15 residues long. The V end lost 8 bases, the J end lost 1 base, and 15 bases lay between the germline ends.

This clonotype was picked up a small number of times. This chain uses TRBV7-2 with TRBJ1-4; D remains unclear. Trimming cost V 1 base and J 7 bases, with 13 bases left between them. The CDR3 has 15 residues. Germline V gene lookup returns CDR1 SGHTA and CDR2 FQGNSA. The CDR3 loop is CASSLGWIGSEKLFF. As DNA, the CDR3 is TGTGCCAGCAGCTTAGGTTGGATTGGGAGTGAAAAACTGTTTTTT.

CDR3 loop: CASSYVGGGNEQFF. CDR3 sequence (DNA): TGTGCCAGCAGTTACGTTGGGGGAGGCAATGAGCAGTTCTTC. J is TRBJ2-1 and V is TRBV6-5; D might be TRBD2 (6 bases). Trimming took 2 bases from V and 6 from J, leaving 11 bases between them. The CDR3 is 14 residues long. Germline V gene data show CDR1 as MNHEY and CDR2 as SVGAGI.

The sample holds a few counts of this clonotype. The V gene is TRBV4-1, the J gene TRBJ2-5; D is unresolved. The CDR3 is made up of 14 amino acids. Trimming left V 1 base short and J 5 bases short, with 11 bases between. Germline V gene sequence: CDR1 MGHRA, CDR2 YSYEKL. The CDR3 nucleotides are TGCGCCAGCAGCCAAGTGGTTCAGGCGGAGACCCAGTACTTC. This encodes CASSQVVQAETQYF.

This chain links TRBV19 with TRBJ1-1; D is undetermined. Germline V gene data show CDR1 as LNHDA and CDR2 as SQIVND (reference sequence). V shed 4 bases and J shed 8 bases, with 8 bases lying between them. The length of the CDR3 is 11 residues. CDR3 nucleotide sequence: TGTGCCAGTAGTACCGAGAGAGAAGCTTTCTTT. Translating it yields CASSTEREAFF.

This chain joins TRBV7-9 and TRBJ2-5, with 16 bases aligning to TRBD2. Germline-derived CDR1 and CDR2 are SEHNR and FQNEAQ (reference sequence). V lost 4 bases to trimming and J lost 2 bases; unmatched junction nucleotides: 7. The length of the CDR3 is 18 residues. The CDR3 loop reads CASSSGEGLAGGQETQYF. DNA for the CDR3: TGTGCCAGCAGCTCCGGAGAGGGACTAGCGGGGGGGCAAGAGACCCAGTACTTC.

Comments on this clonotype: Its ends do not fully match the called genes, so a read error is possible. CDR3 residues: CASSLRGPTEAFF. CDR3 DNA sequence: TGCGCCAGCAGCTTAAGGGGTCCGACTGAAGCTTTCTTT. The chain links TRBV27 to TRBJ1-1; a possible D gene is TRBD1 (5 bases). CDR1 is MNHEY, CDR2 SMNVEV, per germline (reference sequence). The CDR3 runs 13 residues.